The text below deals with one TCR beta chain. 13 Jbeta primers and 60 Vbeta primers were used for the PCR. The repertoire was sequenced with immunoSEQ multiplex PCR; TCRdb's copy has only in-frame clones and lacks some. The sample lists 150,000 to 200,000 clones; about 65% were seen once. Germline V gives CDR1 MNHNS, CDR2 SASEGT. CDR3 size: 15 residues. Trimming at V came to 1 base and at J to 7 bases, leaving 5 bases not matched to a gene. This sample was taken from a study of cytomegalovirus exposure and HLA in healthy donors. The specimen sequenced was PBMCs. The V and J genes are TRBV6-1 and TRBJ2-7; TRBD2 matches 12 bases. This receptor was taken from a girl under 18 in good health and CMV-seronegative. DNA for the CDR3: TGTGCCAGCAGTGAAGTGACTAGCGGGGGTCGGGAGCAGTACTTC. Its translation is CASSEVTSGGREQYF.